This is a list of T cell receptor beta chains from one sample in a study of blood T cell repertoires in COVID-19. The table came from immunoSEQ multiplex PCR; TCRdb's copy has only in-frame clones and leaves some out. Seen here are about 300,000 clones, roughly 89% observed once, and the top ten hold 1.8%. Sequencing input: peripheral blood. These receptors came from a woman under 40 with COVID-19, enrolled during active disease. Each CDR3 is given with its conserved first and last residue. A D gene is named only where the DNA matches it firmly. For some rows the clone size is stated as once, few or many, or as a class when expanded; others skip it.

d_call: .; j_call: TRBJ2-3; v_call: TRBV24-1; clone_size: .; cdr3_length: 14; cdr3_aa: CATSGTQGSDTQYF; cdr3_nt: TGTGCCACCAGTGGCACCCAGGGTTCCGATACGCAGTATTTT
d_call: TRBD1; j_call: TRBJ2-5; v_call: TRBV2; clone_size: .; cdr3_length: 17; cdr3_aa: CASSEGQGALVGETQYF; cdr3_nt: TGTGCCAGCAGTGAGGGACAGGGGGCGCTGGTGGGGGAGACCCAGTACTTC
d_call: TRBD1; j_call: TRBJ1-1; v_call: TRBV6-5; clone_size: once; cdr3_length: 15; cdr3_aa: CASTDRGRGNTEAFF; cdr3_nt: TGTGCCAGCACCGACAGGGGGCGGGGGAACACTGAAGCTTTCTTT
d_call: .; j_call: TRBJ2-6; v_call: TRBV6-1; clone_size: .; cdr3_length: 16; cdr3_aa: CASSGGSSAGANVLTF; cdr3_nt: TGTGCCAGCAGTGGCGGCTCTAGTGCGGGGGCCAACGTCCTGACTTTC
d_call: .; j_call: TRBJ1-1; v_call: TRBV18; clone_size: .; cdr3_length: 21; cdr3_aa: CASSPRDSIIYGVRLDTEAFF; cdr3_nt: TGTGCCAGCTCACCAAGGGACTCCATCATATATGGGGTCAGATTGGACACTGAAGCTTTCTTT
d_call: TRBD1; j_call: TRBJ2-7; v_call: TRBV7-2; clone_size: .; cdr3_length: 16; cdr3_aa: CASSSSTGTGQYEQYF; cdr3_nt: TGTGCCAGCAGCTCATCTACCGGGACAGGTCAGTACGAGCAGTACTTC
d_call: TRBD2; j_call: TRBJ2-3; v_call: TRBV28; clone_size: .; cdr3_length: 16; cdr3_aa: CASSNGRRGWADTQYF; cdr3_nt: TGTGCCAGCAGTAACGGCCGGCGGGGGTGGGCAGATACGCAGTATTTT
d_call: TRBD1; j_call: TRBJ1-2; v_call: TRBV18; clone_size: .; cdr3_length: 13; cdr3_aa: CASSRGQGEGYTF; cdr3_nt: TGTGCCAGCTCACGAGGACAGGGAGAGGGCTACACCTTC
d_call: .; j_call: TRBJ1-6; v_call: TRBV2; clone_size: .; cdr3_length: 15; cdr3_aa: CASSRMGGANSPLHF; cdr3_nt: TGTGCCAGTAGTAGAATGGGGGGGGCAAATTCACCCCTCCACTTT
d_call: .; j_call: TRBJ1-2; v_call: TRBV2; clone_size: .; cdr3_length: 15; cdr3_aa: CASRPYSASGYGYTF; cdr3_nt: TGTGCCAGTAGACCTTACAGTGCAAGCGGCTATGGCTACACCTTC
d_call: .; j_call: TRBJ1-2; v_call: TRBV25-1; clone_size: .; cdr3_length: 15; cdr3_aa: CASSERQGVNYGYTF; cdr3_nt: TGTGCCAGCAGTGAGCGTCAGGGTGTAAACTATGGCTACACCTTC
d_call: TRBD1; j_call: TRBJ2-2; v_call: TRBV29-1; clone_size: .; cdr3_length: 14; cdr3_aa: CSVTGTGGRGELFF; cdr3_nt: TGCAGCGTCACCGGGACAGGGGGCCGCGGGGAGCTGTTTTTT
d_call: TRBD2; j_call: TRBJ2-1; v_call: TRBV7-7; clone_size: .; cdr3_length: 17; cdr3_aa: CASSLTSGGQTYNEQFF; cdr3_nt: TGTGCCAGCAGCTTGACTAGCGGGGGGCAGACGTACAATGAGCAGTTCTTC
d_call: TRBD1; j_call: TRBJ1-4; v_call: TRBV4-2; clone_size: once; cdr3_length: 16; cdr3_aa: CASSPDRGGGNEKLFF; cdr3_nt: TGTGCCAGCAGCCCCGACAGGGGCGGGGGTAATGAAAAACTGTTTTTT
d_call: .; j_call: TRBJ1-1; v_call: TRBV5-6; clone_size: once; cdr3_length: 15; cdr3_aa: CASSLYGQGPLEAFF; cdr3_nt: TGTGCCAGCAGCTTGTACGGGCAGGGCCCCCTCGAAGCTTTCTTT
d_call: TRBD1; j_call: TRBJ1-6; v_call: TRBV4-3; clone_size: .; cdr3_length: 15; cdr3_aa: CASSQPTGGNSPLHF; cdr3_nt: TGCGCCAGCAGCCAACCGACAGGGGGAAATTCACCCCTCCACTTT
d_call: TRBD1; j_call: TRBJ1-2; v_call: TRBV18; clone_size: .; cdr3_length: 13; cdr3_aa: CASSPDRNYGYTF; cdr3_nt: TGTGCCAGCTCACCGGACAGGAACTATGGCTACACCTTC
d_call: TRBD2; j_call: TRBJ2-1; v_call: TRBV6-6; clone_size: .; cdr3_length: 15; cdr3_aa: CASRFLAGGYNEQFF; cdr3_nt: TGTGCCAGCAGGTTCCTAGCGGGGGGGTACAATGAGCAGTTCTTC
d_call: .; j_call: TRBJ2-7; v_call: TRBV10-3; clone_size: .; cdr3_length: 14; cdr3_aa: CAISESSAAYEQYF; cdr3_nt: TGTGCCATCAGTGAGTCTAGCGCAGCCTACGAGCAGTACTTC
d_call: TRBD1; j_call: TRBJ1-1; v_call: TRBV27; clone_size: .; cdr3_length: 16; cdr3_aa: CASADRVGQGAAEAFF; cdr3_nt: TGTGCCAGCGCGGACCGGGTTGGGCAGGGGGCCGCTGAAGCTTTCTTT
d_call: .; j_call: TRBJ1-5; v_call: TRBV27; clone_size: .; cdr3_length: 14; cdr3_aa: CASSPLSGLEPQHF; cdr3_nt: TGTGCCAGCAGCCCCCTTAGCGGGCTGGAGCCCCAGCATTTT
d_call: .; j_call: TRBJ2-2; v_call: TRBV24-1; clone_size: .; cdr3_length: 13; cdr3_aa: CATSDLRAGELFF; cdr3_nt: TGTGCCACCAGTGATTTGCGAGCAGGGGAGCTGTTTTTT
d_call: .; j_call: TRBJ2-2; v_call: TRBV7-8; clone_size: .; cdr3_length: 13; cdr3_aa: CASSPRRVGELFF; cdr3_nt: TGTGCCAGCAGCCCTCGGAGGGTCGGGGAGCTGTTTTTT
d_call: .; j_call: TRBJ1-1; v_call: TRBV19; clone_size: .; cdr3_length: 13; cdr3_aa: CASSTGFGTEAFF; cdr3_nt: TGTGCCAGTAGTACGGGGTTCGGCACTGAAGCTTTCTTT
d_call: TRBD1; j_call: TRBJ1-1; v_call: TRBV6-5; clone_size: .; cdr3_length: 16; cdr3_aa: CASSYGYRGTNTEAFF; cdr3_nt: TGTGCCAGCAGTTACGGGTACAGGGGGACGAACACTGAAGCTTTCTTT
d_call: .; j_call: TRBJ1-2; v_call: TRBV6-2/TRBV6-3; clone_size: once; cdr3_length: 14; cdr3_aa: CASSRPDRIYGYTF; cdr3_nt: TGTGCCAGCAGCAGGCCCGACAGAATCTATGGCTACACCTTC
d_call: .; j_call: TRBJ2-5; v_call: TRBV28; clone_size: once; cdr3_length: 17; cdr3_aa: CASSLGVRGGGGKTQYF; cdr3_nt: TGTGCCAGCAGTTTAGGGGTCCGGGGCGGGGGCGGAAAGACCCAGTACTTC
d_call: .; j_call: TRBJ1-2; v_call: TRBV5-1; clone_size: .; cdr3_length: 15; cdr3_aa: CASSLGTASNYGYTF; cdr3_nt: TGCGCCAGCAGCTTGGGGACAGCGTCTAACTATGGCTACACCTTC
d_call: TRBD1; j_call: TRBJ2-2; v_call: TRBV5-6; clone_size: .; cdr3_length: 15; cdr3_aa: CASSNTGTGSGELFF; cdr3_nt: TGTGCCAGCAGCAACACCGGGACAGGGTCCGGGGAGCTGTTTTTT
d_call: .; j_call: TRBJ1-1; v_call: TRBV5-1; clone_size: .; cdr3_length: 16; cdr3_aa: CASSLAYGGKNTEAFF; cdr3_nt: TGCGCCAGCAGCTTGGCCTATGGAGGGAAGAACACTGAAGCTTTCTTT
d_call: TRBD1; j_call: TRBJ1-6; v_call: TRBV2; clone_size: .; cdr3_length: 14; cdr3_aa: CASSGQGYNSPLHF; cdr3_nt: TGTGCCAGCAGTGGACAGGGCTATAATTCACCCCTCCACTTT
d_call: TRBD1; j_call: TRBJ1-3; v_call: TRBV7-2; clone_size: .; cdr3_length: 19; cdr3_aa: CASSQWGRSTGGRGNTIYF; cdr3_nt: TGTGCCAGCAGCCAATGGGGTCGGAGTACAGGGGGCAGGGGAAACACCATATATTTT
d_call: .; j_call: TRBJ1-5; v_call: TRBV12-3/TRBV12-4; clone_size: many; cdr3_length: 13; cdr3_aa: CASSGIGAQSQHF; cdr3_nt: TGTGCCAGCAGTGGGATAGGGGCCCAGTCCCAGCATTTT
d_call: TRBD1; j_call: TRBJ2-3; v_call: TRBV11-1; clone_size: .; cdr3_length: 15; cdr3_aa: CASSVRDRGPDTQYF; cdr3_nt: TGTGCCAGCAGCGTTCGGGACAGGGGGCCAGATACGCAGTATTTT
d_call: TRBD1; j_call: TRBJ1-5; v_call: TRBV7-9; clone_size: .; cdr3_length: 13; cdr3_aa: CASSRTGGQPQHF; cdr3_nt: TGTGCCAGCTCACGGACAGGGGGTCAGCCCCAGCATTTT
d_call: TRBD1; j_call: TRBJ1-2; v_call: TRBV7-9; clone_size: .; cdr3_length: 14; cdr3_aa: CASSPSAGGYGYTF; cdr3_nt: TGTGCCAGCAGCCCCTCGGCAGGGGGCTATGGCTACACCTTC
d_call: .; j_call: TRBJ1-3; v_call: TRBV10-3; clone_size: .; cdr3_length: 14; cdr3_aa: CAISEGGRGNTIYF; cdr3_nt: TGTGCCATCAGTGAAGGGGGAAGGGGAAACACCATATATTTT
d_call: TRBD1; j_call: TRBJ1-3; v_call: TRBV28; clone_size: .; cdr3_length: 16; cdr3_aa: CASSPGGRGPRNTIYF; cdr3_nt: TGTGCCAGCAGCCCAGGTGGCAGGGGGCCTAGAAACACCATATATTTT
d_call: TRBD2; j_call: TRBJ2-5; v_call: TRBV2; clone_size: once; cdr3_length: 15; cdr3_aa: CANSLSGVSQETQYF; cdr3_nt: TGTGCCAACTCCCTTAGCGGGGTCTCCCAAGAGACCCAGTACTTC
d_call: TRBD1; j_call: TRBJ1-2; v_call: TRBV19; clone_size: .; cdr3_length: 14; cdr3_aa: CASSIEGADYGYTF; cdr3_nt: TGTGCCAGTAGTATTGAGGGGGCGGACTATGGCTACACCTTC
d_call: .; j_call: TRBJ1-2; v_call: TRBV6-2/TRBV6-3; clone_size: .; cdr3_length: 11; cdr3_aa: CASSYLNGYTF; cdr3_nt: TGTGCCAGCAGTTACTTAAATGGCTACACCTTC